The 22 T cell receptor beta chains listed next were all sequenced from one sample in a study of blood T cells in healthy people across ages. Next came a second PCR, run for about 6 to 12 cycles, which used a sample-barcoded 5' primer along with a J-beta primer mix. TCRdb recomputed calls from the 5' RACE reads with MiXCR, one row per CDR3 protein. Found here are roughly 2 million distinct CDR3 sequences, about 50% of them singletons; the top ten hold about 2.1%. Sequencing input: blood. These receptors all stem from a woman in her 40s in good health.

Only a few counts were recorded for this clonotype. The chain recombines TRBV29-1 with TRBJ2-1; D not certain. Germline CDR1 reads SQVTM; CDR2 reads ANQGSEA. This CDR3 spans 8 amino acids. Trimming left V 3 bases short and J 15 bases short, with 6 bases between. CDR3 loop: CSVDFGFF. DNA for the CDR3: TGCAGCGTTGATTTCGGGTTCTTC.

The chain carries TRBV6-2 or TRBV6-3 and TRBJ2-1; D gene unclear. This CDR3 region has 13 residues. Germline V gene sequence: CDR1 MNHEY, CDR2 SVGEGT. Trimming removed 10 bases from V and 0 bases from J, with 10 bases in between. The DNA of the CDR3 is TGTGCCACCATGGGCAGCTCCTACAATGAGCAGTTCTTC. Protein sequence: CATMGSSYNEQFF.

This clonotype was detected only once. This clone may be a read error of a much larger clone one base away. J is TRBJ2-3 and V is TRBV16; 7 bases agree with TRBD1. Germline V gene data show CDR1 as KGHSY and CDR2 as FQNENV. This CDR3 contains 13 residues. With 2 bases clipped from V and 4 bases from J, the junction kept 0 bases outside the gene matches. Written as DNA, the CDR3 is TGTGCCAGCAGCCAAGGACAGGCAGATACGCAGTATTTT. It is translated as CASSQGQADTQYF.

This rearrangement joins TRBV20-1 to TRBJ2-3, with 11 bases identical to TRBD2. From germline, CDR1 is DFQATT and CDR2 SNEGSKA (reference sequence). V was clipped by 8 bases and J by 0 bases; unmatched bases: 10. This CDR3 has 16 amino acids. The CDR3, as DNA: TGCAGTTTGGGGCTAGCGGGGGGCGGTAGCACAGATACGCAGTATTTT. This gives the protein CSLGLAGGGSTDTQYF.

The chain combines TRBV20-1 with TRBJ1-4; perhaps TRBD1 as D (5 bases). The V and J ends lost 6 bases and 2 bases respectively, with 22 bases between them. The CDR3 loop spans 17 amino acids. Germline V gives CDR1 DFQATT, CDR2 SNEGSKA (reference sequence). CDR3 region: CSATEEAGLRTNEKLFF. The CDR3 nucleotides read TGCAGTGCCACAGAAGAGGCAGGGCTGCGGACTAATGAAAAACTGTTTTTT.

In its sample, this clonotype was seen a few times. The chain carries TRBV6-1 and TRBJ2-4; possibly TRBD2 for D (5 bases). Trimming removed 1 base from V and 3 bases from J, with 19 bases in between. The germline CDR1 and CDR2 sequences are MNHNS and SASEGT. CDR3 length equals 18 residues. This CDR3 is CASSEVGSLHGIKNIQYF. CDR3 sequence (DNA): TGTGCCAGCAGTGAAGTGGGGAGCCTCCACGGTATCAAAAACATTCAGTACTTC.

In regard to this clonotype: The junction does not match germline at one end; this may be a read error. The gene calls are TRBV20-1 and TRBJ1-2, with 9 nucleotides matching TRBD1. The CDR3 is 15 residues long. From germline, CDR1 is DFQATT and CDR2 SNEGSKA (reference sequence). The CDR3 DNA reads TGCAGTGCCCCGATGCGGACAGGGGCTAACTATGGCTTCACCTTC. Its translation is CSAPMRTGANYGFTF.

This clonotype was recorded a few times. This CDR3 reads CASSFEGALEGGRTQYF. The CDR3 DNA reads TGTGCCAGCAGCTTCGAGGGGGCGCTTGAAGGGGGAAGGACCCAGTACTTC. The chain has TRBV5-5 and TRBJ2-5, with 7 bases that match TRBD1. This CDR3 is 17 amino acids long. After removal of 2 bases from V and 7 bases from J, the junction contained 17 bases not matched to a gene. Germline-derived CDR1 and CDR2 are SGHKS and YYEKEE (reference sequence).

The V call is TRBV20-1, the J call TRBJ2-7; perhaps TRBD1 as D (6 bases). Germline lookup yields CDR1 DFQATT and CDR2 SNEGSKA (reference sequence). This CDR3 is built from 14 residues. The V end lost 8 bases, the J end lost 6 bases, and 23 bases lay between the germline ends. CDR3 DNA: TGCAGTCCCAAAAACGGGGCCCGAGGGGGCGAGCAGTACTTC. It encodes CSPKNGARGGEQYF.

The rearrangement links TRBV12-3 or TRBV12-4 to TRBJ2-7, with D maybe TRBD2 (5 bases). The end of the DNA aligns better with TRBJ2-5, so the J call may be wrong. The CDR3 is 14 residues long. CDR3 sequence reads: CASSKDSSRETQYF. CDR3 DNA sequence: TGTGCCAGCAGCAAGGACTCCTCGCGGGAGACCCAGTACTTC.

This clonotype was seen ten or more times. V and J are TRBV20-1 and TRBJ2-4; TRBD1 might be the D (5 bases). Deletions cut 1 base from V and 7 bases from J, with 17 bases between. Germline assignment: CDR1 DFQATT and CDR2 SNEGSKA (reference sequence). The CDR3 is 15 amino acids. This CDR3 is CSARVGGSGINIQYF. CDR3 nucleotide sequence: TGCAGTGCTAGAGTGGGTGGTTCAGGGATCAACATTCAGTACTTC.

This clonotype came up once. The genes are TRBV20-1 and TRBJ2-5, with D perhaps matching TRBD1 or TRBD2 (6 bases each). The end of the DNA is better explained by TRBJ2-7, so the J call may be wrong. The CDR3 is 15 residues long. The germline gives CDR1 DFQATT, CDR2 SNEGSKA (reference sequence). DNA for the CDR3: TGCAGTGCTAGAGATCCCAGAAAAGGGGGAGGCGAGCAGTACTTC. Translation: CSARDPRKGGGEQYF.

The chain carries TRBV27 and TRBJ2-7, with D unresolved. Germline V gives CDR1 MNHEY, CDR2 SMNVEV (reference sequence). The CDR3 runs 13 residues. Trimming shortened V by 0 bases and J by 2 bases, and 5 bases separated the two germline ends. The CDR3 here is CASSLSMTYEQYF. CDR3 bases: TGTGCCAGCAGTTTATCGATGACCTACGAGCAGTACTTC.

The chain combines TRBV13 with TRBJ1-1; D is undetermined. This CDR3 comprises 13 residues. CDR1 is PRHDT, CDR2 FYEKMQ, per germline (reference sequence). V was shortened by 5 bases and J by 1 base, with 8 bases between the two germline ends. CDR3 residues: CASSPPENTEAFF. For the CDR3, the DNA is TGTGCCAGCAGCCCCCCCGAGAACACTGAAGCTTTCTTT.

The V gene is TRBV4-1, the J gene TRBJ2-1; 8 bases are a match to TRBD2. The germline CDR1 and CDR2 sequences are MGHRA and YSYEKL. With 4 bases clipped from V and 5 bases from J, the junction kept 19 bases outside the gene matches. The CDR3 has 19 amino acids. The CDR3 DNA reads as TGCGCCAGCAGCCGACCTTTCCCAACCATAGCGGGGATTCACAATGAGCAGTTCTTC. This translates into CASSRPFPTIAGIHNEQFF.

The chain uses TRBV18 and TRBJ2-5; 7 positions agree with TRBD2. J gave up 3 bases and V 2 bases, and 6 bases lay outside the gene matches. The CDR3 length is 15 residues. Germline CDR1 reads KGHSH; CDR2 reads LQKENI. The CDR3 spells CASSPGRTSEETQYF. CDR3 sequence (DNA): TGTGCCAGCTCACCAGGTAGAACTAGCGAAGAGACCCAGTACTTC.

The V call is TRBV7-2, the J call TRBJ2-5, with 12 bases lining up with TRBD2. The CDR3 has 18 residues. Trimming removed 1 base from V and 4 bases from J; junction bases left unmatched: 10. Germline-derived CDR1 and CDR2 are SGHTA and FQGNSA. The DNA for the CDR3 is TGTGCCAGCAGCTTAGTGGGTCTAGCGGGGGGGCTTGGAGAGACCCAGTACTTC. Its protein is CASSLVGLAGGLGETQYF.

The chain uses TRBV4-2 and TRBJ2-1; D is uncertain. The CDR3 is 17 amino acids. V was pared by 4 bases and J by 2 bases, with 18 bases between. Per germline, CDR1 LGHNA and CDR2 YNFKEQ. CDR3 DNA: TGTGCCAGCAGCCTACGATCCGGAGCGACCGCCTACAATGAGCAGTTCTTC. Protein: CASSLRSGATAYNEQFF.

The CDR3 DNA reads as TGTGCCAGCTCCGACATAAACTCCTACGAGCAGTACTTC. Protein sequence: CASSDINSYEQYF. This chain joins TRBV6-2 or TRBV6-3 and TRBJ2-7; D gene unclear. CDR1 and CDR2 (germline): MNHEY, SVGEGT. The CDR3 runs 13 residues. The V end was cut by 8 bases, the J end by 0 bases, with 11 bases between.

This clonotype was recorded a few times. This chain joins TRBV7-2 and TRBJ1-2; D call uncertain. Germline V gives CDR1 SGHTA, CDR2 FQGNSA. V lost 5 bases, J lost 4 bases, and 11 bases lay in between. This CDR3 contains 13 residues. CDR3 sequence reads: CASSARSSYGYTF. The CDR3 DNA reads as TGTGCCAGCAGCGCGCGGTCCAGCTATGGCTACACCTTC.

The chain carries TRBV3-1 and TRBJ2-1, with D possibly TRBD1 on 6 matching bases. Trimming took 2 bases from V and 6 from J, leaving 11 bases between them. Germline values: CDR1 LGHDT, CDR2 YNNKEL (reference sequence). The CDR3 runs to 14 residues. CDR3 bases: TGTGCCAGCAGCCAAAACAACAGGGCCAATGAGCAGTTCTTC. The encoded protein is CASSQNNRANEQFF.

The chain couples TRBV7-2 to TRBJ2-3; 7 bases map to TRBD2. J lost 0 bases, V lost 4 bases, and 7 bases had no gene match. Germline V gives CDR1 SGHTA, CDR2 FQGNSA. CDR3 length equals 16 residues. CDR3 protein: CASSSSAGTSTDTQYF. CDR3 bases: TGTGCCAGCAGCTCATCAGCGGGGACCAGCACAGATACGCAGTATTTT.